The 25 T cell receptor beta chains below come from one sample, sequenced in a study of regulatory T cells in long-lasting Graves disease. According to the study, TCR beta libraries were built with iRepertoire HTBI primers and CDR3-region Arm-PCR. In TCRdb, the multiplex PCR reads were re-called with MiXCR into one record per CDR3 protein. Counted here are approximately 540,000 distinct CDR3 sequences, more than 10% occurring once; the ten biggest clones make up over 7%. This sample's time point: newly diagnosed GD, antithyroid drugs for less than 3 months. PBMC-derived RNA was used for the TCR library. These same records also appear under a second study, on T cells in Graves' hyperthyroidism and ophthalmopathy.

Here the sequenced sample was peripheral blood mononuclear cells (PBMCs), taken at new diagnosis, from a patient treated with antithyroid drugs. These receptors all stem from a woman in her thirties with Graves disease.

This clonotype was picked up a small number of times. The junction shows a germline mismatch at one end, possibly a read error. The CDR3: CASSDGGLAVPETQYF. DNA for the CDR3: TGCGCCAGCAGTGATGGGGGACTAGCGGTCCCGGAGACCCAGTACTTC. This sequence joins TRBV6-9 and TRBJ2-5; 11 positions match TRBD2. Germline CDR1 and CDR2: MNHGY and SVAAGI. This CDR3 is 16 amino acids long.

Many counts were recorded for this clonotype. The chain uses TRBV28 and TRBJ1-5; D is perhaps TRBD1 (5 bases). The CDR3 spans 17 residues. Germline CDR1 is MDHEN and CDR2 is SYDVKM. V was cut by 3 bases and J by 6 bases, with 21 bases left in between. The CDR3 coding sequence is TGTGCCAGCAGTTTGGGGGGGAATGGGGTCTTGGTTCAGCCCCAGCATTTT. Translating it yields CASSLGGNGVLVQPQHF.

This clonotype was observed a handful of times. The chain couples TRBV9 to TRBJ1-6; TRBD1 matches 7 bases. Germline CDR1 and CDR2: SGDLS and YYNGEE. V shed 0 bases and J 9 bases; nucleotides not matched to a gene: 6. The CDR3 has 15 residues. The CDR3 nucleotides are TGTGCCAGCAGCGTAGAGGGACAGACCACTTCACCCCTCCACTTT. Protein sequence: CASSVEGQTTSPLHF.

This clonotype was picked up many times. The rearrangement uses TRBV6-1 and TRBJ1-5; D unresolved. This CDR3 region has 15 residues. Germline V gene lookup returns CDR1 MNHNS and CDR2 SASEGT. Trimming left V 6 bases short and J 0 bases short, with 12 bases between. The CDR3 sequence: CASRPHQYSNQPQHF. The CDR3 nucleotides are TGTGCCAGCAGACCACACCAATATAGCAATCAGCCCCAGCATTTT.

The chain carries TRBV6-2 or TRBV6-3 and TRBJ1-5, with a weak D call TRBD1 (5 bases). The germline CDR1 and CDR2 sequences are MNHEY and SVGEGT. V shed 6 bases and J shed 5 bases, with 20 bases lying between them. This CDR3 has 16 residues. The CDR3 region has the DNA TGTGCCAGCAGCCCTTCGGGGACCTGGGCTCATCAGCCCCAGCATTTT. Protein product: CASSPSGTWAHQPQHF.

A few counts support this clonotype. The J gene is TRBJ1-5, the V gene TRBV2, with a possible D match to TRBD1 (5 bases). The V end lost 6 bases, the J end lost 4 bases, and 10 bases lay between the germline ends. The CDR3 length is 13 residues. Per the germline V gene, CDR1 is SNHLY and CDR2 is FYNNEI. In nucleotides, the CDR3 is TGTGCCAGCAGCGGGGACCTGAATCAGCCCCAGCATTTT. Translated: CASSGDLNQPQHF.

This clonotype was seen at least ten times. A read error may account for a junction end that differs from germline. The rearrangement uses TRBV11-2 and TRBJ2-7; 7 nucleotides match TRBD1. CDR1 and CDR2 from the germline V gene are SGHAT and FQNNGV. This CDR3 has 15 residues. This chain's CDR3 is CTSSPIPGQSYEQYF. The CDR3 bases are TGTACCAGCAGCCCTATACCGGGACAGTCCTACGAGCAGTACTTC.

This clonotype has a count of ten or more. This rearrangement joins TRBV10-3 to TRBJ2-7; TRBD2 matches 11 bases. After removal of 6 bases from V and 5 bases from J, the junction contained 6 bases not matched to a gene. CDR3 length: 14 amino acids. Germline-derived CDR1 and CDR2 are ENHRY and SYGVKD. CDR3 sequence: CAISASGRIHEQYF. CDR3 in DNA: TGTGCCATCAGCGCTAGCGGGAGGATCCACGAGCAGTACTTC.

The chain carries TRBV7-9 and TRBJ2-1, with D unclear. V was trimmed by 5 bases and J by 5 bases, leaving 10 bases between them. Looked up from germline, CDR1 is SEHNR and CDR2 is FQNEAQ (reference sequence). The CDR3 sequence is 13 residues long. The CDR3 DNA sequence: TGTGCCAGCAGCCATCGACTGGACAATGAGCAGTTCTTC. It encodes CASSHRLDNEQFF.

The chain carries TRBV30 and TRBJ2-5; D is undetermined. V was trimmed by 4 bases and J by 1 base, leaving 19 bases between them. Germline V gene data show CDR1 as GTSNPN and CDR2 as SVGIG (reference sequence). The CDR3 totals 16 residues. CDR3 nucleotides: TGTGCCTGGACCTCGAGGCAGCGTTTCGTCCAAGAGACCCAGTACTTC. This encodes CAWTSRQRFVQETQYF.

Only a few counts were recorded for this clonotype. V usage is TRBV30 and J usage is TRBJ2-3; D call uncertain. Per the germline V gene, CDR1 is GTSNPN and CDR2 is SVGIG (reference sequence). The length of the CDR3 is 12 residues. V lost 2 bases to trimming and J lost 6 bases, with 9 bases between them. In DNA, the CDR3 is TGTGCCTGGAGTTTCAATCCGGATACGCAGTATTTT. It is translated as CAWSFNPDTQYF.

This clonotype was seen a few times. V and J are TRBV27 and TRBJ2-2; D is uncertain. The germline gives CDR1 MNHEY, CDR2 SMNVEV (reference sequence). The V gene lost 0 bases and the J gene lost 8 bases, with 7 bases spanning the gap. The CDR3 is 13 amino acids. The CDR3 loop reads CASSLSARGELFF. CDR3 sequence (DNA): TGTGCCAGCAGTTTATCCGCCAGGGGGGAGCTGTTTTTT.

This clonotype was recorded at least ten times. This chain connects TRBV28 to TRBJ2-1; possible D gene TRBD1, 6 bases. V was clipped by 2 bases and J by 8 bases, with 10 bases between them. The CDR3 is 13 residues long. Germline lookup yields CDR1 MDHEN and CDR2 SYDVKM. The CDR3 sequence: CASSLTGMYEQFF. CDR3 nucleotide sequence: TGTGCCAGCAGTTTAACAGGGATGTATGAGCAGTTCTTC.

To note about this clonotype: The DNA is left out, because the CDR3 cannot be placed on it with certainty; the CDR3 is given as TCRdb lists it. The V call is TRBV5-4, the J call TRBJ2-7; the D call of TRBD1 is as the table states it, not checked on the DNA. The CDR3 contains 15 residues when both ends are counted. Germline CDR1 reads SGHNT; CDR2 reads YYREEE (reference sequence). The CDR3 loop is CASSTSGVTIYEQYF.

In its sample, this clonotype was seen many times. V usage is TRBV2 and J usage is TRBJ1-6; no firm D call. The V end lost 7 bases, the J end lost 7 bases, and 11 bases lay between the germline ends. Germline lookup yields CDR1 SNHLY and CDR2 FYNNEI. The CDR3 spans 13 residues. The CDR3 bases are TGTGCCAGCAATCAGGAAGGGAATTCACCCCTCCACTTT. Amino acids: CASNQEGNSPLHF.

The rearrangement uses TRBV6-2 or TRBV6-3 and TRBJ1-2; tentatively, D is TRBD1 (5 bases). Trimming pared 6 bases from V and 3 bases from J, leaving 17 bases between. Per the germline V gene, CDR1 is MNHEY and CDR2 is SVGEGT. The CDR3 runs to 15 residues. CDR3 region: CASRDPGPLDYGYTF. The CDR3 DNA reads TGTGCCAGCAGAGACCCGGGACCTTTGGACTATGGCTACACCTTC.

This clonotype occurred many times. CDR3 nucleotide sequence: TGTGCCTGGAGTTCCCAGGGGGTCGGGACCTTC. Amino acids: CAWSSQGVGTF. J is TRBJ1-2 and V is TRBV30, with 7 positions matching TRBD1. V shed 2 bases, J shed 14 bases, and the junction held 8 bases outside the gene matches. Germline V gives CDR1 GTSNPN, CDR2 SVGIG (reference sequence). The CDR3 is 11 residues long. The full variable domain, with the rest looked up from reference TRBV30 and TRBJ1-2, is SQTIHQWPATLVQPVGSPLSLECTVEGTSNPNLYWYRQAAGRGLQLLFYSVGIGQISSEVPQNLSASRPQDRQFILSSKKLLLSDSGFYLCAWSSQGVGTFGSGTRLTVV.

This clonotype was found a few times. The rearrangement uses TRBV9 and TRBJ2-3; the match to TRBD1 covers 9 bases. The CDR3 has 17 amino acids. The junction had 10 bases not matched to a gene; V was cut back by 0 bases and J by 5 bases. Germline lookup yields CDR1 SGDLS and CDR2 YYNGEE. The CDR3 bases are TGTGCCAGCAGCGTAGATTGGGCCGACAGGGGGAGAGATACGCAGTATTTT. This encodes CASSVDWADRGRDTQYF.

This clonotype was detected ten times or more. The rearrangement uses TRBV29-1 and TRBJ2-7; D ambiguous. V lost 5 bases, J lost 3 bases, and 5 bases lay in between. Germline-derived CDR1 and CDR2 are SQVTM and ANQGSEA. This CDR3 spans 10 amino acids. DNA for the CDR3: TGCAGCGTTCTTTTCTACGAGCAGTACTTC. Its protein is CSVLFYEQYF.

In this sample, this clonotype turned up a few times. The CDR3 here is CSVAGATGNTIYF. The CDR3 DNA sequence: TGCAGCGTTGCTGGAGCTACTGGAAACACCATATATTTT. This chain links TRBV29-1 with TRBJ1-3, with no clear D. The V and J ends lost 4 bases and 2 bases respectively, with 9 bases between them. The CDR3 runs 13 residues. Germline V gene lookup returns CDR1 SQVTM and CDR2 ANQGSEA.

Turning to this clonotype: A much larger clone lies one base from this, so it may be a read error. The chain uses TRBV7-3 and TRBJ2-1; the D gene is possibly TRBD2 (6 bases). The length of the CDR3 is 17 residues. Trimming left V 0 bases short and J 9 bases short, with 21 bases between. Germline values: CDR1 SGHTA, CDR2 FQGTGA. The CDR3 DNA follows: TGTGCCAGCAGCTTAACCCCAGATGGCGGGATTGTTGGTGAGCAGTTCTTC. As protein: CASSLTPDGGIVGEQFF.

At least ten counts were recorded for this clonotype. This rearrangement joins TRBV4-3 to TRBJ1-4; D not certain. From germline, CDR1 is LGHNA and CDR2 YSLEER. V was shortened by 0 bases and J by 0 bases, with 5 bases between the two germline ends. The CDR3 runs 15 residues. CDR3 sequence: CASSQDTSTNEKLFF. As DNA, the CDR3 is TGCGCCAGCAGCCAAGACACGTCAACTAATGAAAAACTGTTTTTT.

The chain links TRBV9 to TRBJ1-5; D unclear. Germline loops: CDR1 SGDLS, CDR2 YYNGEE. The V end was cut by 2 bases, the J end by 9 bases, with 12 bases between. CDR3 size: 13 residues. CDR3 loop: CASSVDGSLPQHF. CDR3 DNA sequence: TGTGCCAGCAGCGTTGATGGGTCCCTGCCCCAGCATTTT. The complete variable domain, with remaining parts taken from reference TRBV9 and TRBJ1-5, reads DSGVTQTPKHLITATGQRVTLRCSPRSGDLSVYWYQQSLDQGLQFLIQYYNGEERAKGNILERFSAQQFPDLHSELNLSSLELGDSALYFCASSVDGSLPQHFGDGTRLSIL.

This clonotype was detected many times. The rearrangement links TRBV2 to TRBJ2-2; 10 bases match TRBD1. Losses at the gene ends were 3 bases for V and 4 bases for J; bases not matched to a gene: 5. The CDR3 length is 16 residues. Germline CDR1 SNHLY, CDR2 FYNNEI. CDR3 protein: CASSEGTGAATGELFF. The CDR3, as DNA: TGTGCCAGCAGTGAGGGGACAGGGGCTGCCACCGGGGAGCTGTTTTTT.

Written as DNA, the CDR3 is TGCAGTGCTAGAGATGCTGGGAGTATCGGTTCCTACGAGCAGTACTTC. It yields the protein CSARDAGSIGSYEQYF. The chain uses TRBV20-1 and TRBJ2-7; D perhaps matches TRBD2 (5 bases). CDR1 is DFQATT and CDR2 is SNEGSKA in the germline V gene (reference sequence). The V gene lost 0 bases and the J gene lost 1 base, with 16 bases spanning the gap. The CDR3 is 16 residues long.